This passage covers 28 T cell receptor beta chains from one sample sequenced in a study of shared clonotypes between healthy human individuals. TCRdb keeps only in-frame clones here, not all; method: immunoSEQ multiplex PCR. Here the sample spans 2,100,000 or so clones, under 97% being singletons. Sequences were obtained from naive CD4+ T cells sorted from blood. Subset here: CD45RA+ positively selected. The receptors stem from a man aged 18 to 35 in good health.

The CDR3 loop is CASSSYQQSSGNTIYF. Written as DNA, the CDR3 is TGTGCCAGCTCATCCTACCAGCAGTCCTCTGGAAACACCATATATTTT. The chain couples TRBV18 to TRBJ1-3; D ambiguous. This CDR3 comprises 16 residues. Trimming removed 5 bases at V and 0 bases at J, with 14 bases between. The germline V gene encodes CDR1 KGHSH and CDR2 LQKENI.

CDR3 sequence: CASSLVLAGGHNEQFF. CDR3 nucleotides: TGTGCCAGCAGCTTAGTACTAGCGGGAGGGCACAATGAGCAGTTCTTC. J is TRBJ2-1 and V is TRBV7-2; 13 nucleotides line up with TRBD2. With 1 base clipped from V and 5 bases from J, the junction kept 2 bases outside the gene matches. Germline CDR1 SGHTA, CDR2 FQGNSA. The CDR3 is 16 residues long.

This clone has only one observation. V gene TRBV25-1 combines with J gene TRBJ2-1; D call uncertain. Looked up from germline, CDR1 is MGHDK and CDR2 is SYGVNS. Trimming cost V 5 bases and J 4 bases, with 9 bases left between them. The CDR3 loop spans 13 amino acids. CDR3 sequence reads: CASSSWRYNEQFF. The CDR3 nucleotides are TGTGCCAGCAGTTCGTGGCGGTACAATGAGCAGTTCTTC.

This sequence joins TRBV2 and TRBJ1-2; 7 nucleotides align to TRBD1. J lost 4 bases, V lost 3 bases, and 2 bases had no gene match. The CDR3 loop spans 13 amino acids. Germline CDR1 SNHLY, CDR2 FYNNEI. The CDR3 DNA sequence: TGTGCCAGCAGTGACCGACAGGGCTATGGCTACACCTTC. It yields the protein CASSDRQGYGYTF.

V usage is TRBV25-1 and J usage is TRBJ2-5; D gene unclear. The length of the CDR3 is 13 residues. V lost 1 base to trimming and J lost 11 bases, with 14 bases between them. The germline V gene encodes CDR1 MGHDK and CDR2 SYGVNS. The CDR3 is CASSELGTLGQYF. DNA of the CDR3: TGTGCCAGCAGTGAATTGGGCACTTTGGGACAGTACTTC.

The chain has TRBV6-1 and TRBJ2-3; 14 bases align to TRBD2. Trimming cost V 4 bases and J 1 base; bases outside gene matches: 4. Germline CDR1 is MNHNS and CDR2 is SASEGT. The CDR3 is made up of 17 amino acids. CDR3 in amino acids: CASSGLAGGPGTDTQYF. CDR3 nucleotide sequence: TGTGCCAGCAGTGGACTAGCGGGGGGGCCGGGCACAGATACGCAGTATTTT.

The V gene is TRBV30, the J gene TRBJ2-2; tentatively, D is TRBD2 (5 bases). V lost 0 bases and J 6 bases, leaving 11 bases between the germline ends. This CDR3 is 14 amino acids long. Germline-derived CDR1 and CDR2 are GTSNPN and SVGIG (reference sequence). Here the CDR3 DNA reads TGTGCCTGGAGTGTAATCGGGGTGTCCGGGGAGCTGTTTTTT. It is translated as CAWSVIGVSGELFF.

CDR3 residues: CASSVFQGANGYTF. DNA for the CDR3: TGTGCCAGCAGTGTATTTCAGGGCGCTAATGGCTACACCTTC. The gene calls are TRBV27 and TRBJ1-2; D may be TRBD1 (5 bases). The CDR3 loop spans 14 amino acids. Trimming removed 5 bases from V and 6 bases from J, with 16 bases in between. The germline V gene encodes CDR1 MNHEY and CDR2 SMNVEV (reference sequence).

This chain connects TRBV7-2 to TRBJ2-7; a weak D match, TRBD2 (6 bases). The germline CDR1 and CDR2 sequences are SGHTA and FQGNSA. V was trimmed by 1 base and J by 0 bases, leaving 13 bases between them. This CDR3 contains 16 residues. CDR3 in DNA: TGTGCCAGCAGCTTAGTCGGGGGAGGCCTCTCCTACGAGCAGTACTTC. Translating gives CASSLVGGGLSYEQYF.

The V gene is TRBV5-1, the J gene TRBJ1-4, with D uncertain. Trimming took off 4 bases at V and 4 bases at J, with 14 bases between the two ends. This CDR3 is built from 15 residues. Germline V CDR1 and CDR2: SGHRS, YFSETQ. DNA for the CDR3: TGCGCCAGCAGCCTCCGAAGGGTGGATAATGAAAAACTGTTTTTT. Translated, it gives CASSLRRVDNEKLFF.

CDR3 nucleotide sequence: TGTGCCAGCAGTTTAAGAAGGTTCACTGAAGCTTTCTTT. Its translation is CASSLRRFTEAFF. The chain links TRBV28 to TRBJ1-1; D not resolved. Germline V gene sequence: CDR1 MDHEN, CDR2 SYDVKM. The CDR3 covers 13 residues. Trimming took off 2 bases at V and 4 bases at J, with 8 bases between the two ends.

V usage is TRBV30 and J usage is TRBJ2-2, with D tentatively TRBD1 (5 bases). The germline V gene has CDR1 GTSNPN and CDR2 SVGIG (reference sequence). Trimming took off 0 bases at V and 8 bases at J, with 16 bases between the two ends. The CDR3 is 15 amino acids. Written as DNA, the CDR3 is TGTGCCTGGAGTGTAATCCAGGGCAAGGCGGGGGAGCTGTTTTTT. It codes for CAWSVIQGKAGELFF.

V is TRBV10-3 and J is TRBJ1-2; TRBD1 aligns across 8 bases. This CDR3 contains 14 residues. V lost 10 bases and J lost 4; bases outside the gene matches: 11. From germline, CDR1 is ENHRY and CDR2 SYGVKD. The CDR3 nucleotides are TGTGCCACCGCAGACAGGGGAGAAAGCTATGGCTACACCTTC. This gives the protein CATADRGESYGYTF.

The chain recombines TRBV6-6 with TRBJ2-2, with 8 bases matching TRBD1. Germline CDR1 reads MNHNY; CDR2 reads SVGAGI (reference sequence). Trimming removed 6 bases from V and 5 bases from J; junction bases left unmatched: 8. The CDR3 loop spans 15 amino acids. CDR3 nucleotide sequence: TGTGCCAGCAGCGCCGGGACAGGCATAACCGGGGAGCTGTTTTTT. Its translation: CASSAGTGITGELFF.

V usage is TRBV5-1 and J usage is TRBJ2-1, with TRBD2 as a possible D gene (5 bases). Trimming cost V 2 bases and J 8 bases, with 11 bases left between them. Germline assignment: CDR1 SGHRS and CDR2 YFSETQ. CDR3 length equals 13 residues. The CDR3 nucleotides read TGCGCCAGCAGCTTCGACTACCTCGATGAGCAGTTCTTC. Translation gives CASSFDYLDEQFF.

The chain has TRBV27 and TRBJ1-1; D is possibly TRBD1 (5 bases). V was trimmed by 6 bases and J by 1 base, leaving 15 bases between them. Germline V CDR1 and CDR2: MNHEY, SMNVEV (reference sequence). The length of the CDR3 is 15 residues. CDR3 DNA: TGTGCCAGCAGAAAAGGGGCAGGGACGAACACTGAAGCTTTCTTT. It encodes CASRKGAGTNTEAFF.

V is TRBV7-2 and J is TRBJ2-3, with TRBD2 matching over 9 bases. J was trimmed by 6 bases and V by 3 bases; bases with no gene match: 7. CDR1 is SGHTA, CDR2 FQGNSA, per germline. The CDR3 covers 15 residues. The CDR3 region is CASSLVAGAKDTQYF. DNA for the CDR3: TGTGCCAGCAGCTTGGTAGCGGGAGCAAAGGATACGCAGTATTTT.

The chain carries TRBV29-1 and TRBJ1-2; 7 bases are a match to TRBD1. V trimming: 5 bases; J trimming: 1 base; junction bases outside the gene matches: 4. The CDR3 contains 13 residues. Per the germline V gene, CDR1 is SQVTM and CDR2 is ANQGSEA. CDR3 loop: CSVSDRNNYGYTF. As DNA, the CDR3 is TGCAGCGTTTCGGACAGGAATAACTATGGCTACACCTTC.

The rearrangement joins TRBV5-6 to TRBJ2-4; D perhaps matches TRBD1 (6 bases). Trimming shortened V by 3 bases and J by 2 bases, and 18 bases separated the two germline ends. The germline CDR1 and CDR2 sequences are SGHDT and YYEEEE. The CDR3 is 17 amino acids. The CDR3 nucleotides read TGTGCCAGCAGCTGGAGAGGTACAGGGCAGACCAAAAACATTCAGTACTTC. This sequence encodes CASSWRGTGQTKNIQYF.

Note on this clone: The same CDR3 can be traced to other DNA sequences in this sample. The CDR3 region is CASSRKTGELFF. In nucleotides, the CDR3 is TGTGCCAGCTCCCGCAAAACCGGGGAGCTGTTTTTT. V gene TRBV6-5 combines with J gene TRBJ2-2; D not certain. The CDR3 spans 12 residues. Between the trimmed V and J ends, which lost 8 bases and 5 bases, there was a span of 9 bases. Germline CDR1 MNHEY, CDR2 SVGAGI.

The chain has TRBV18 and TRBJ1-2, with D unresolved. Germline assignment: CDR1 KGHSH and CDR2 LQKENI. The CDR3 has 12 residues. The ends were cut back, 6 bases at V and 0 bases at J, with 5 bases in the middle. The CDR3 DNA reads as TGTGCCAGCTCGCCAGCTAACTATGGCTACACCTTC. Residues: CASSPANYGYTF.

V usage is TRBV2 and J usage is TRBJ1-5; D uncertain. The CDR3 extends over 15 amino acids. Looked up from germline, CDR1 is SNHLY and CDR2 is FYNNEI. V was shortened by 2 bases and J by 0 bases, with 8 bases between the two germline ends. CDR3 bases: TGTGCCAGCAGTGAACAGGATTTTAGCAATCAGCCCCAGCATTTT. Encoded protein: CASSEQDFSNQPQHF.

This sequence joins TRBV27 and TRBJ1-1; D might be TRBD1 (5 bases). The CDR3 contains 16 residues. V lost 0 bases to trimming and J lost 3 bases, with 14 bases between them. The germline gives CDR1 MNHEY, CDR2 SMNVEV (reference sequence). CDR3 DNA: TGTGCCAGCAGTTTATCGGCCAGGGCTATGTACACTGAAGCTTTCTTT. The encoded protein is CASSLSARAMYTEAFF.

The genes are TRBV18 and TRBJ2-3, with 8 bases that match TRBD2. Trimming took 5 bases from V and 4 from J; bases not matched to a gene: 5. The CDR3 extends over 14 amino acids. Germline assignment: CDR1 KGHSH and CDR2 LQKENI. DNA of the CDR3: TGTGCCAGCTCAGCAATAGCGGGGTCAGATACGCAGTATTTT. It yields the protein CASSAIAGSDTQYF.

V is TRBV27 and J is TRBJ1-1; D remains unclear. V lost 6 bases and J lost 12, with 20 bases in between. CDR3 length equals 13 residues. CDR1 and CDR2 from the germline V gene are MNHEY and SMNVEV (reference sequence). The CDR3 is CASSQTGPRGTFF. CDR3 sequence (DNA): TGTGCCAGCAGCCAAACCGGGCCCCGTGGGACTTTCTTT.

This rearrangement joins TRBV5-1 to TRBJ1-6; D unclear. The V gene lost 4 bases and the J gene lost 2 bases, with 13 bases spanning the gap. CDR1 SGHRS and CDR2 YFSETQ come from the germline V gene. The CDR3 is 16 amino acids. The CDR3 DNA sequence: TGCGCCAGCAGCCCCAGCGGAGCAGCCTATAATTCACCCCTCCACTTT. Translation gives CASSPSGAAYNSPLHF.

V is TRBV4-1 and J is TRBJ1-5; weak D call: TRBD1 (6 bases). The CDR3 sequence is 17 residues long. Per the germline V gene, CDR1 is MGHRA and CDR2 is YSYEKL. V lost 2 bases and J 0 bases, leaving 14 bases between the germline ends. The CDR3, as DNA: TGCGCCAGCAGCCAAACCCGGGGACAATCTAGCAATCAGCCCCAGCATTTT. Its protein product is CASSQTRGQSSNQPQHF.

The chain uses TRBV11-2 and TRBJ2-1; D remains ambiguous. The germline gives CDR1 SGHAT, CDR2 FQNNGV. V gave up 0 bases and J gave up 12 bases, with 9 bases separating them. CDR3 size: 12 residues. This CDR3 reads CASSLDRVGQFF. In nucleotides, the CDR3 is TGTGCCAGCAGCTTAGATCGAGTAGGGCAGTTCTTC. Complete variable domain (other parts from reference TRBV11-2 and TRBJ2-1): EAGVAQSPRYKIIEKRQSVAFWCNPISGHATLYWYQQILGQGPKLLIQFQNNGVVDDSQLPKDRFSAERLKGVDSTLKIQPAKLEDSAVYLCASSLDRVGQFFGPGTRLTVL.